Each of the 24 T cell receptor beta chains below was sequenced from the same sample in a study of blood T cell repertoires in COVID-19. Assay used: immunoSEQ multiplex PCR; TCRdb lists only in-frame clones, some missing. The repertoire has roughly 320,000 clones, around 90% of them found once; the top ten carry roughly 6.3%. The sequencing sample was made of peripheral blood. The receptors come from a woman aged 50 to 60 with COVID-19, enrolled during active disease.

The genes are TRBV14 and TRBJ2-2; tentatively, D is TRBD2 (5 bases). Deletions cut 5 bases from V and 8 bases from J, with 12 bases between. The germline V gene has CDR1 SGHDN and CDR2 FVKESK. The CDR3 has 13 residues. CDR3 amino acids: CASSVLIAGELFF. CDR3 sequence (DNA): TGTGCCAGCAGCGTACTAATAGCGGGGGAGCTGTTTTTT.

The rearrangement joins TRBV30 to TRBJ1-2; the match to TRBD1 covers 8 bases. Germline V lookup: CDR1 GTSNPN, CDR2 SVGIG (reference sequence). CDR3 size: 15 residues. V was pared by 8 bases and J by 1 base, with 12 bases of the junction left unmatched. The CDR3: CAGEPRGLINYGYTF. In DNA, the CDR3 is TGTGCCGGAGAACCCAGGGGGCTCATTAACTATGGCTACACCTTC.

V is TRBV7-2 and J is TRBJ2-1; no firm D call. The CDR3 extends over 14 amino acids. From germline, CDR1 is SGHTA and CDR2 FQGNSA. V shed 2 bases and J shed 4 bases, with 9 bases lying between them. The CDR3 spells CASSLLAGYNEQFF. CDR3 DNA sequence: TGTGCCAGCAGCTTATTAGCCGGGTACAATGAGCAGTTCTTC.

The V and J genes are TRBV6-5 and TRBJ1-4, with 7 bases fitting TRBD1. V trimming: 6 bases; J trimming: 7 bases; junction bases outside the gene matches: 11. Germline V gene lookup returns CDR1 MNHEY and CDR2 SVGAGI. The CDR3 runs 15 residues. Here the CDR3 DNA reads TGTGCCAGCAGCCCCGACAGGGTTGGTGGTGAAAAACTGTTTTTT. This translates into CASSPDRVGGEKLFF.

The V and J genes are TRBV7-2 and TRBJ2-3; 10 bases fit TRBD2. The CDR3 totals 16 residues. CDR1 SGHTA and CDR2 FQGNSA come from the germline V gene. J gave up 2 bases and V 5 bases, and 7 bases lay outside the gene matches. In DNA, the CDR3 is TGTGCCAGCAGCCCGACTAGCGGGCTTTACACAGATACGCAGTATTTT. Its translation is CASSPTSGLYTDTQYF.

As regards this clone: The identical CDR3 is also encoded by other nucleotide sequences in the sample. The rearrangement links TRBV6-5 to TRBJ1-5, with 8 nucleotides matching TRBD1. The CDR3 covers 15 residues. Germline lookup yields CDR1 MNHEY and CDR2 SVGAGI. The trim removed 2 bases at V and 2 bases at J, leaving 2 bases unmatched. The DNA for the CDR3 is TGTGCCAGCAGTTACGACAGGGGTGGCAATCAGCCCCAGCATTTT. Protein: CASSYDRGGNQPQHF.

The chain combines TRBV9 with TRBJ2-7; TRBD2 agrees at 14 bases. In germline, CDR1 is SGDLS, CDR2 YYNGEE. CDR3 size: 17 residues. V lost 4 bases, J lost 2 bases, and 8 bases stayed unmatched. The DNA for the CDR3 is TGTGCCAGCAGCCAAGAGAGACTAGCGGGAGGGCCCTACGAGCAGTACTTC. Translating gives CASSQERLAGGPYEQYF.

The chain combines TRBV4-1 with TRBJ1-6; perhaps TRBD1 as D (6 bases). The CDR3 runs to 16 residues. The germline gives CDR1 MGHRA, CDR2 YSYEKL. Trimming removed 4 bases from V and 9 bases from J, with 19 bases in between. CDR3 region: CASSRGWGSDSSPLHF. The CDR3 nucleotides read TGCGCCAGCAGCCGAGGCTGGGGATCGGACAGTTCACCCCTCCACTTT.

CDR3 in DNA: TGTGCCAGCAGCCCATGGACTAGCGGCAATGAGCAGTTCTTC. Translation gives CASSPWTSGNEQFF. The V call is TRBV7-3, the J call TRBJ2-1; 10 bases agree with TRBD2. The germline V gene has CDR1 SGHTA and CDR2 FQGTGA. There are 14 residues in the CDR3. V trimming: 5 bases; J trimming: 6 bases; junction bases outside the gene matches: 4.

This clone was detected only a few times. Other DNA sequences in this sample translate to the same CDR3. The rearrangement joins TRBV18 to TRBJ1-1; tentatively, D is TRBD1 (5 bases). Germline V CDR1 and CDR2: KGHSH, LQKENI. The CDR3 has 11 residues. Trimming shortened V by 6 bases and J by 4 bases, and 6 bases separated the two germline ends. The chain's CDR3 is CASSTGTEAFF. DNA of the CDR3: TGTGCCAGCTCCACAGGCACTGAAGCTTTCTTT. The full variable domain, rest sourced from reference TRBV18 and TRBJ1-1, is NAGVMQNPRHLVRRRGQEARLRCSPMKGHSHVYWYRQLPEEGLKFMVYLQKENIIDESGMPKERFSAEFPKEGPSILRIQQVVRGDSAAYFCASSTGTEAFFGQGTRLTVV.

CDR3 sequence (DNA): TGTGCCAGCAGCTTGGGGCGGGCTGACACCGGGGAGCTGTTTTTT. Translating it yields CASSLGRADTGELFF. V and J are TRBV5-6 and TRBJ2-2, with D perhaps matching TRBD2 (5 bases). This CDR3 comprises 15 residues. V shed 0 bases and J shed 3 bases, with 9 bases lying between them. Germline-derived CDR1 and CDR2 are SGHDT and YYEEEE.

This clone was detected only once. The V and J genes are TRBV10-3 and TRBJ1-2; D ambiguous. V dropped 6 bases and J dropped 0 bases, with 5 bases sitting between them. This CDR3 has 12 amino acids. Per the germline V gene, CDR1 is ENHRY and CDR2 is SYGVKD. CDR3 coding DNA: TGTGCCATCAGCCCTACTAACTATGGCTACACCTTC. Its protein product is CAISPTNYGYTF.

The CDR3 is CASSYSILQYKNIQYF. The CDR3 DNA is TGTGCCAGCAGTTACTCGATCTTGCAGTACAAAAACATTCAGTACTTC. The chain carries TRBV6-2 or TRBV6-3 and TRBJ2-4, with D unclear. Germline V gene sequence: CDR1 MNHEY, CDR2 SVGEGT. This CDR3 comprises 16 residues. V lost 0 bases to trimming and J lost 3 bases, with 12 bases between them.

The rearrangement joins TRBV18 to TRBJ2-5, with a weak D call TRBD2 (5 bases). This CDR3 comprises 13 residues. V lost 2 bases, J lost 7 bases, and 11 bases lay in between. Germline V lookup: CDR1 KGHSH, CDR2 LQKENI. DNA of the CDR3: TGTGCCAGCTCACCATCCCAACGGGGGACCCAGTACTTC. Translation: CASSPSQRGTQYF. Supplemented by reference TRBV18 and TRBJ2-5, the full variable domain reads NAGVMQNPRHLVRRRGQEARLRCSPMKGHSHVYWYRQLPEEGLKFMVYLQKENIIDESGMPKERFSAEFPKEGPSILRIQQVVRGDSAAYFCASSPSQRGTQYFGPGTRLLVL.

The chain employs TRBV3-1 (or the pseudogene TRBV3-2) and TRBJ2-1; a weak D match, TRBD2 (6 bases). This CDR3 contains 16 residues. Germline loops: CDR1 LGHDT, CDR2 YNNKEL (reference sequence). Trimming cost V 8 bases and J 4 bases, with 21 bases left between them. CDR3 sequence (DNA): TGTGCCAGCCGAACTAGCATGGGAGCTCCTTACAATGAGCAGTTCTTC. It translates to CASRTSMGAPYNEQFF.

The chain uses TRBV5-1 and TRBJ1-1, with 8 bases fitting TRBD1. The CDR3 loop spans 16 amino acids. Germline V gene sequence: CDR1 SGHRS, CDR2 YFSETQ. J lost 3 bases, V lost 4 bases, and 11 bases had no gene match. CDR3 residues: CASSIQGVGGDTEAFF. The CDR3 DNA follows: TGCGCCAGCAGCATACAGGGGGTTGGTGGCGACACTGAAGCTTTCTTT.

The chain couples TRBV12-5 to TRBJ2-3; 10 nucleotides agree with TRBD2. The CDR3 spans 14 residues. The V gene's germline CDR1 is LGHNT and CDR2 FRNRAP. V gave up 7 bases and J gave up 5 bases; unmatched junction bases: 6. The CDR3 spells CASEISGRVDTQYF. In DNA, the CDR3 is TGTGCTAGTGAAATAAGCGGGAGGGTAGATACGCAGTATTTT.

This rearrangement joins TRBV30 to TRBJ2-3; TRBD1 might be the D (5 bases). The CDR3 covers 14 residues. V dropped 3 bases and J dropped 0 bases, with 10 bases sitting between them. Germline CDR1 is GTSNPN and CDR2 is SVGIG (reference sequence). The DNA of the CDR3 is TGTGCCTGGAGGGCAGGGCATAGCACAGATACGCAGTATTTT. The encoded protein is CAWRAGHSTDTQYF. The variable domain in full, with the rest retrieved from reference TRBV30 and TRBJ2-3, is SQTIHQWPATLVQPVGSPLSLECTVEGTSNPNLYWYRQAAGRGLQLLFYSVGIGQISSEVPQNLSASRPQDRQFILSSKKLLLSDSGFYLCAWRAGHSTDTQYFGPGTRLTVL.

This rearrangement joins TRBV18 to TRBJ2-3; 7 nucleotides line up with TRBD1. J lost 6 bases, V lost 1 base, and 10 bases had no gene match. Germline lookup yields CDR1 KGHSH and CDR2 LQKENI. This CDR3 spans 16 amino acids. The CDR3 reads CASSPRETGLGDTQYF. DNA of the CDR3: TGTGCCAGCTCACCACGGGAGACAGGGCTGGGTGATACGCAGTATTTT.

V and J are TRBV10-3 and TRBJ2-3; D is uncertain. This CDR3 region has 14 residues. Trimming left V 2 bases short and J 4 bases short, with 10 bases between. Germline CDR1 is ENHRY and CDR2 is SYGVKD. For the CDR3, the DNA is TGTGCCATCAGTGAGCCCAGATATCCAGATACGCAGTATTTT. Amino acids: CAISEPRYPDTQYF.

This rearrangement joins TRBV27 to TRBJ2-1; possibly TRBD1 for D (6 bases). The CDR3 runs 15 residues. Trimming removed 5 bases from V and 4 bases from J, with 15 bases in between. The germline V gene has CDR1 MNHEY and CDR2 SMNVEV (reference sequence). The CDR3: CASSRTGTTYNEQFF. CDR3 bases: TGTGCCAGCAGTCGTACCGGGACAACATACAATGAGCAGTTCTTC.

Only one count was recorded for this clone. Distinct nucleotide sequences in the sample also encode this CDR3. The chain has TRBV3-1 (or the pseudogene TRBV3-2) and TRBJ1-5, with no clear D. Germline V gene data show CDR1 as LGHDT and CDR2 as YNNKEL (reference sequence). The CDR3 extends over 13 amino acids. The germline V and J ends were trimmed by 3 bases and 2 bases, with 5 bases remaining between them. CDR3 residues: CASSQGGNQPQHF. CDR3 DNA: TGTGCCAGCAGCCAGGGAGGCAATCAGCCCCAGCATTTT.

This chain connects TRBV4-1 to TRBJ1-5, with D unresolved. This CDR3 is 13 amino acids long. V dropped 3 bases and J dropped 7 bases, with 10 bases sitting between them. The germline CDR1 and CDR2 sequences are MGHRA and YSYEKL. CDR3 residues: CASSHGFGQPQHF. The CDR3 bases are TGCGCCAGCAGCCATGGATTCGGGCAGCCCCAGCATTTT.

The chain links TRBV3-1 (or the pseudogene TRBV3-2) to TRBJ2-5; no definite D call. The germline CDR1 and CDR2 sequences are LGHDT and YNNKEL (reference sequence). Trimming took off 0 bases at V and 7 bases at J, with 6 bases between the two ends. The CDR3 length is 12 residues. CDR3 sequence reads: CASSQDVRTQYF. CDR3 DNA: TGTGCCAGCAGCCAAGACGTCAGGACCCAGTACTTC.